Presented here are 7 T cell receptor beta chains from one specimen sequenced in a study of blood T cell repertoires in COVID-19. Measured with immunoSEQ multiplex PCR; TCRdb has only the in-frame clones, and not every one. The table lists under 300,000 clones, 65% to 80% of them singletons. The material sequenced was peripheral blood. The receptors were gathered from a woman between 40 and 50 years old with active or convalescent COVID-19.

The V call is TRBV6-5, the J call TRBJ2-2; the match to TRBD1 covers 7 bases. The CDR3 length is 14 residues. Germline values: CDR1 MNHEY, CDR2 SVGAGI. The J segment lost 4 bases and the V segment lost 5 bases, leaving 4 bases of the junction unmatched. The DNA of the CDR3 is TGTGCCAGCAGTCCGGGACAGATCACCGGGGAGCTGTTTTTT. It specifies CASSPGQITGELFF.

This chain uses TRBV7-3 with TRBJ2-2; 15 bases align to TRBD2. This CDR3 spans 17 amino acids. V shed 5 bases, J shed 5 bases, and the junction held 6 bases outside the gene matches. Germline V gene data show CDR1 as SGHTA and CDR2 as FQGTGA. The CDR3 bases are TGTGCCAGCAGCCCCGGGACTAGCGGGGGGCGGACCGGGGAGCTGTTTTTT. Translation gives CASSPGTSGGRTGELFF.

CDR3 DNA sequence: TGTGCCAGCAGCGTAGAGGGGACAGGGGTTAGTGGCTACACCTTC. This encodes CASSVEGTGVSGYTF. J is TRBJ1-2 and V is TRBV9; 10 bases map to TRBD1. The CDR3 totals 15 residues. Unmatched junction bases numbered 6, after V lost 0 bases and J lost 7 bases. The germline V gene has CDR1 SGDLS and CDR2 YYNGEE.

The chain couples TRBV4-1 to TRBJ2-1; TRBD1 is a possible D gene (5 bases). Trimming removed 1 base from V and 5 bases from J, with 6 bases in between. The CDR3 spans 13 residues. CDR1 MGHRA and CDR2 YSYEKL come from the germline V gene. The CDR3 region has the DNA TGCGCCAGCAGCCAAGCGACAGACAATGAGCAGTTCTTC. Residues: CASSQATDNEQFF.

This chain uses TRBV19 with TRBJ1-1; D possibly corresponds to TRBD1 (6 bases). The germline CDR1 and CDR2 sequences are LNHDA and SQIVND (reference sequence). The ends were cut back, 6 bases at V and 4 bases at J, with 12 bases in the middle. This CDR3 is 13 amino acids long. The CDR3 nucleotides are TGTGCCAGTAGGGACAGACCAATCACTGAAGCTTTCTTT. Its translation: CASRDRPITEAFF.

This clone was seen more than once but under ten times. V usage is TRBV28 and J usage is TRBJ1-2, with TRBD1 identical over 7 bases. Looked up from germline, CDR1 is MDHEN and CDR2 is SYDVKM. This CDR3 comprises 14 residues. Trimming at V came to 4 bases and at J to 0 bases, leaving 2 bases not matched to a gene. The CDR3 DNA reads TGTGCCAGCAGTTCCGGGACAGCTAACTATGGCTACACCTTC. This encodes CASSSGTANYGYTF.

The chain combines TRBV5-6 with TRBJ1-5, with D possibly TRBD1 on 5 matching bases. V shed 1 base and J shed 3 bases, with 14 bases lying between them. The CDR3 is 16 residues long. Germline assignment: CDR1 SGHDT and CDR2 YYEEEE. CDR3 in DNA: TGTGCCAGCAGCTTGAGGTCAGGGTCCTTCAATCAGCCCCAGCATTTT. Protein product: CASSLRSGSFNQPQHF.